The entry below gives a single T cell receptor beta chain sequence along with its context. Its binding antigen is unknown. There are no base qualities to consult, and no much larger clone falls within one base. V loses 3 bases at its end and J loses 8 bases; junction bases beyond the gene matches: 6. The germline V gene (reference sequence) gives CDR1 as SEHNR and CDR2 as FQNEAQ. CDR3 length: 16 amino acids, cysteine to phenylalanine. Just the 48-base CDR3 DNA is kept, in frame starting at base 1. The immunoSEQ Assay, a bias-controlled multiplex PCR, was used to amplify TCRbeta CDR3 regions from genomic DNA. In the authors' own workflow: Within the assay, amplification of reference gene primers was used to estimate how many nucleated cells each sample contained. To quantify the absolute abundance of each unique TCRbeta CDR3 rearrangement, sequence reads were collapsed and filtered. For each sample, productive Simpson clonality was calculated by taking the square root of Simpson's diversity index across productive rearrangements. Drawn from immuneACCESS, this table holds only the in-frame rearrangements with V and J called that TCRdb kept. Clones are partly lost; checked studies trace under half to an unresolved V gene and leave the rest unexplained. That table gives V, J and clone size, and the DNA gave D and trimming. This sample comprises about 46,000 clones, about 88% of them detected only once. The ten largest clonotypes hold just over 3% of the sample.

This sample was taken from a study of blood T cell repertoires in COVID-19 (dated by TCRdb to the early 2020s). In the study overall: Samples from collaborators originated in the United States, Italy and Spain and spanned both the acute and convalescent phases of COVID-19. Sample metadata almost always included a de-identified subject ID, COVID-19 status, age in years and sex. Where available, HLA class I and class II types were taken from metadata supplied by the sample provider and were not determined by assay-based typing. Subjects who had been exposed to COVID-19, were actively infected with it, or had recovered from it provided the deeply sampled blood TCRbeta repertoires that made up the dataset. The prospective study material was composed of cDNA or gDNA derived from T cells, B-cell-depleted T cells, or PBMCs. Samples came from the ongoing ImmuneRACE study (first 160 participants) plus 1,254 subjects from 6 global collaborators. The repertoires were released in a freely available public database meant as a resource for research on the immune response to SARS-CoV-2.

In the prospective study, participants were about 18 to 95 years old, resided in about two dozen geographic areas of the United States, and were enrolled through a virtual design. To assign participants to cohorts, the prospective study relied on clinical history that participants themselves reported in a screening survey and a study questionnaire. Recovered participants in ImmuneRACE Cohort 3 were defined by two consecutive negative NP/OP PCR tests, clearance by a healthcare professional, or resolution of symptoms. Mobile phlebotomists in the prospective study collected whole blood, serum and a nasopharyngeal or oropharyngeal swab from every participant. Prospective study participants could optionally give additional blood draws and questionnaires over an approximately two-month period. Before DNA extraction, blood samples from the prospective study were shipped at room temperature or frozen.

Study-wide conclusions, independent of this receptor: How much clinical and demographic metadata was included differed by source and by participant, and the metadata was provided uncurated.

This chain is built from TRBV7-9 and TRBJ2-1, with 14 junctional bases fitting TRBD2. The TCR was taken from a woman in her forties or fifties who had recovered from COVID-19. The sequencing sample was made of PBMCs or T cells enriched from blood (not recorded which). The CDR3: CASSFPTSGGVDEQFF. DNA sequence: TGTGCCAGCAGCTTCCCGACTAGCGGGGGGGTCGATGAGCAGTTCTTC. The entire variable domain, with the stretches around the CDR3 drawn from the reference TRBV7-9 and TRBJ2-1 proteins, is DTGVSQNPRHKITKRGQNVTFRCDPISEHNRLYWYRQTLGQGPEFLTYFQNEAQLEKSRLLSDRFSAERPKGSFSTLEIQRTEQGDSAMYLCASSFPTSGGVDEQFFGPGTRLTVL.